This TCR beta chain came from a study of T-cell memory formation after mild COVID-19 (TCRdb year 2021). Context from the whole study: TCR sequence clusters from the two donors were found to be largely donor specific. Longitudinal TCRalpha and TCRbeta repertoire sequencing tracked T-cell clones expanding and contracting after mild COVID-19 in two donors. Two young, previously healthy adult volunteers made up the cohort, one male and one female.

TCRdb shows the sequencer as Illumina NovaSeq 6000. TCRalpha and TCRbeta cDNA libraries were built by 5'RACE with constant-segment primers, adding sample barcodes and unique molecular identifiers. RNA was extracted from every sample with Trizol reagent. The libraries were amplified in two PCR steps, and the second step added a second sample barcode and Illumina TruSeq adapters. The libraries were sequenced on an Illumina NovaSeq using 2 x 150 bp paired-end reads. In the source study's methods: Reads were demultiplexed and collapsed into UMI-guided consensus sequences with migec v1.2.7. Using mixcr v2.1.11, UMI consensuses were aligned to TRA and TRB V and J templates and then assembled into clonotypes. A clonotype was counted as expanded or contracted only if both edgeR and NoisET called the change significant, with noise models trained on biological replicates. edgeR calls used a false discovery rate-adjusted p below 0.01 and a log2 fold-change threshold of 1. As an exploratory analysis of dynamics, PCA with hierarchical clustering was applied to max-normalized trajectories of the 1000 most abundant clonotypes. The CD4 or CD8 phenotype of responding clones was assigned using the separately sequenced CD4+ and CD8+ repertoires. Through fastp at Q25 and MiXCR, TCRdb rebuilt clones from the public reads, retaining in-frame beta chains. Rows are combined by CDR3 protein, so each entry shows the most common genes and DNA. The V and J calls come from TCRdb's annotation, not from the publication. Counted in this sample were 250,000 to 350,000 distinct CDR3 sequences; around 16% of them appeared once. Jointly, the top ten make up approximately 25% of the sample.

This clonotype was counted a few times. Its binding antigen is unknown. Per-base qualities were not stored, and no clone one base away is much larger. Germline trimming amounts to 5 bases on V and 14 bases on J, with 6 as the count of junction bases outside the gene matches. The CDR3 contains 11 residues, cysteine and phenylalanine counted. Only CDR3 DNA remains: 33 bases, in frame from the first base. Based on the germline V gene, the CDR1 and CDR2 sequences are SGHTA and FQGNSA. Broad study findings and their caveats: Clones contracting from day 15 to 85 had balanced CD4/CD8 phenotypes, while a second wave expanding from day 15 to 37 was biased towards CD4+. The detection of some responding clones in pre-infection memory suggests that pre-existing cross-reactive memory T cells joined the SARS-CoV-2 response. The second-wave clones that peaked on day 37 were not confirmed to be SARS-CoV-2 specific. The study included only two mild cases, and larger cohorts that include severe cases with pre-infection samples were judged to be necessary. Contracting CD4+ clones were found mainly in CM and EM memory subsets, while CD8+ clones were enriched in EMRA.

PBMCs were isolated by Ficoll-Paque density gradient centrifugation. The sequencing input was PBMCs or a T cell subset sorted from them (not recorded which). The sequence came from a man aged 18 to 29 who had mild COVID-19 (a few samples of this study predate the infection). The sample titles of this study are shuffled in the database, so cell type and time point are left out; the donor was told from shared clones. This chain is built from TRBV7-2 and TRBJ2-1; TRBD1 matches 7 bases in the middle. The sequenced DNA: TGTGCCAGCAGCCAGAGACAGGGCAAGTTCTTC. This translates into CASSQRQGKFF.